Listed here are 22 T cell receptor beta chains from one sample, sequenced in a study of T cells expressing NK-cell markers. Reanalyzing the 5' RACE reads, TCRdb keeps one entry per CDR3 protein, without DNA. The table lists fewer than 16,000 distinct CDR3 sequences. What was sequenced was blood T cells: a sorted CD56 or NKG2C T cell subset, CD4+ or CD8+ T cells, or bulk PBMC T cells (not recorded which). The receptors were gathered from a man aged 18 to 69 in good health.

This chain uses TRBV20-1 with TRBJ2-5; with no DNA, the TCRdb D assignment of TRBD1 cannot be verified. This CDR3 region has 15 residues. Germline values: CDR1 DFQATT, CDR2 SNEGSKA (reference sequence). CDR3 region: CSARVGPPGRETQYF.

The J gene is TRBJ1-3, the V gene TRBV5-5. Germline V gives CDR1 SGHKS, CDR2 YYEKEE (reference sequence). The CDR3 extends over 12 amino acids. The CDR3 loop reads CASSLEGNTIYF.

CDR3 amino acids: CATNTGGIQETQYF. The rearrangement uses TRBV15 and TRBJ2-5; TCRdb names TRBD1, which stays unverified in the absence of DNA. CDR1 is LNHNV and CDR2 is YYDKDF in the germline V gene (reference sequence). This CDR3 spans 14 amino acids.

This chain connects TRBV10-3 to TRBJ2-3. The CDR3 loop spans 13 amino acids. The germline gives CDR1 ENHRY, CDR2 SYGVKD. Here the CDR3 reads CAILGLDTDTQYF.

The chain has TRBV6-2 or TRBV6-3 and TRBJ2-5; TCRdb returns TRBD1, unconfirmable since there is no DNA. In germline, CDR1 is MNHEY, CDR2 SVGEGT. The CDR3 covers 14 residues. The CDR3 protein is CASRGAGGGETQYF.

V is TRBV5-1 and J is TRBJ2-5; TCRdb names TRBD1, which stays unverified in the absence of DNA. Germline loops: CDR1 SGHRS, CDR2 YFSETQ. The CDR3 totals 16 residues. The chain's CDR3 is CASILYPGQGRETQYF.

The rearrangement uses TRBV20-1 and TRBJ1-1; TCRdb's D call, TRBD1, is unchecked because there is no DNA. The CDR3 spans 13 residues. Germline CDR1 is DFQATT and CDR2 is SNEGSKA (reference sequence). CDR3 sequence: CSATDSLGAEAFF.

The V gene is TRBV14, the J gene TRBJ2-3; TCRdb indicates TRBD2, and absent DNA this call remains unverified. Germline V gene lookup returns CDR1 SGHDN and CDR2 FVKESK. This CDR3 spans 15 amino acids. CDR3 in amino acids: CASSRGGAGRYTQYF.

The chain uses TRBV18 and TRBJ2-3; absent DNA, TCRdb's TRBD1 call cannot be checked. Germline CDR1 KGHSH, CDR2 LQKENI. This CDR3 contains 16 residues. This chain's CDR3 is CASSPTGTGGPDTQYF.

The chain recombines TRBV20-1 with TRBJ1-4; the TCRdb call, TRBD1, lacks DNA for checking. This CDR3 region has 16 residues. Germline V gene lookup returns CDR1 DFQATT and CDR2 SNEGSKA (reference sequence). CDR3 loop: CSASRGFNATNEKLFF.

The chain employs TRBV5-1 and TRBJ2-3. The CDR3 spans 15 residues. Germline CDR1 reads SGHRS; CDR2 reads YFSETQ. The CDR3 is CASSLENKVTDTQYF.

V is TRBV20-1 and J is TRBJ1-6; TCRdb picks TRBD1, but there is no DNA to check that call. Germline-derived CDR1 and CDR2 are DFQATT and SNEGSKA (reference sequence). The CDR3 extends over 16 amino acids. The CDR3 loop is CSARRTGVTSNSPLHF.

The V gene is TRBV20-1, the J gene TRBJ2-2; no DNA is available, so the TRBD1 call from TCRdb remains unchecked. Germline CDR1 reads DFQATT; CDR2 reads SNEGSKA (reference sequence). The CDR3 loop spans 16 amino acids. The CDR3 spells CSARDLAGGNTGELFF.

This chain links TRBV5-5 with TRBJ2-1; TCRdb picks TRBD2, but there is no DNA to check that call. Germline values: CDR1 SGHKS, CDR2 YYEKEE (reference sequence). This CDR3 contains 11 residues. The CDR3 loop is CASSLGLKQFF.

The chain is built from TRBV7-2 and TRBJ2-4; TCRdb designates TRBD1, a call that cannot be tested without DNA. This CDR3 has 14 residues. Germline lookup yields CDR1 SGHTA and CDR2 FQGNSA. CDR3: CASSRGLAENIQYF. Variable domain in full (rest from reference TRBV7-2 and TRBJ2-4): GAGVSQSPSNKVTEKGKDVELRCDPISGHTALYWYRQSLGQGLEFLIYFQGNSAPDKSGLPSDRFSAERTGGSVSTLTIQRTQQEDSAVYLCASSRGLAENIQYFGAGTRLSVL.

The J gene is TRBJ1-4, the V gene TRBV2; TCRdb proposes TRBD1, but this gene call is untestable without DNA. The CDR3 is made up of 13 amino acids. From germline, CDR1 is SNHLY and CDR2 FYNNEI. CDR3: CASRSGVNEKLFF.

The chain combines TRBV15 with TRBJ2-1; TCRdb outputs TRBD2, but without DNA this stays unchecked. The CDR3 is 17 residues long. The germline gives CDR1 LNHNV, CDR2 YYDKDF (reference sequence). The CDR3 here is CATTLHGTSGSIYEQFF. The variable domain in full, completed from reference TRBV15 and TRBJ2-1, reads DAMVIQNPRYQVTQFGKPVTLSCSQTLNHNVMYWYQQKSSQAPKLLFHYYDKDFNNEADTPDNFQSRRPNTSFCFLDIRSPGLGDTAMYLCATTLHGTSGSIYEQFFGPGTRLTVL.

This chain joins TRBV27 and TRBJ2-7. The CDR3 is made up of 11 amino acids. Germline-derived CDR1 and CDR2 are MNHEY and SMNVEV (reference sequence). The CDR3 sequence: CASRKNDEQYF.

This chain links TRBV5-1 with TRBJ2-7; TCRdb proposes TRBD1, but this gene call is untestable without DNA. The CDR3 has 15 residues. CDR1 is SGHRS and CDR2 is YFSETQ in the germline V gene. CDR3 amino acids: CASSWGQGGTGEQYF.

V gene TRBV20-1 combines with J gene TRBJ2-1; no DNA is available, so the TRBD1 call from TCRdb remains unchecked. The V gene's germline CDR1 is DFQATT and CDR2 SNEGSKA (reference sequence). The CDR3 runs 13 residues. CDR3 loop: CSVEIGHANEQFF.

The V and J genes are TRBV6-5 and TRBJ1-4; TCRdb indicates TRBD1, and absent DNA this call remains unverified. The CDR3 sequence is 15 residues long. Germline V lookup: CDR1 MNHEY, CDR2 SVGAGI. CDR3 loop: CASSYSGQANEKLFF.

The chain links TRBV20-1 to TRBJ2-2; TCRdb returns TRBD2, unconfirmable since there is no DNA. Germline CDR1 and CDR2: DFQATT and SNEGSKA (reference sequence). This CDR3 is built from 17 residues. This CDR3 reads CSARPATSGSRTGELFF.